Listed below are T cell receptor beta chains from one sample, sequenced in a study of metastatic and nonmetastatic thyroid tumors. TCRdb re-called clones via MiXCR from the PCR reads. The profile shows 31,000 or so clones, around 15% of them singletons. The sample taken for sequencing was blood. These receptors came from a female donor with papillary thyroid cancer or a benign thyroid nodule (not recorded which). Some clones in this sample may be carry-over from other donors' samples. Each CDR3 is given with its conserved first and last residue. The order of the fields is clone size, D gene, V gene, J gene, CDR3 protein, CDR3 DNA. D genes are given only for firm matches. Clone size is not always given. Where it is, it says once, few, many or a class for expanded clones.

abundance: many
d_gene: TRBD2
v_gene: TRBV7-2
j_gene: TRBJ2-3
CDR3aa: CASGLGGRADTQYF
CDR3nt: TGTGCCAGCGGTCTGGGCGGGAGGGCAGATACGCAGTATTTT

abundance: few
d_gene: NA
v_gene: TRBV6-1
j_gene: TRBJ1-1
CDR3aa: CASSPQSWDTEAFF
CDR3nt: TGTGCCAGCAGTCCCCAGTCGTGGGACACTGAAGCTTTCTTT

abundance: many
d_gene: NA
v_gene: TRBV6-5
j_gene: TRBJ1-4
CDR3aa: CASSYSPGRSTNEKLFF
CDR3nt: TGTGCCAGCAGTTACAGTCCAGGGAGATCAACTAATGAAAAACTGTTTTTT

abundance: medium-sized
d_gene: NA
v_gene: TRBV6-1
j_gene: TRBJ2-1
CDR3aa: CASHGGGDYNEQFF
CDR3nt: TGTGCCAGCCATGGGGGCGGGGATTACAATGAGCAGTTCTTC

abundance: medium-sized
d_gene: TRBD2
v_gene: TRBV20-1
j_gene: TRBJ2-7
CDR3aa: CSARGGPYEQYF
CDR3nt: TGCAGTGCCCGGGGGGGGCCCTACGAGCAGTACTTC

abundance: many
d_gene: TRBD2
v_gene: TRBV6-4
j_gene: TRBJ2-1
CDR3aa: CASSPPGLAGVSSYNEQFF
CDR3nt: TGTGCCAGCAGTCCGCCCGGACTAGCGGGAGTAAGCTCCTACAATGAGCAGTTCTTC

abundance: medium-sized
d_gene: TRBD2
v_gene: TRBV28
j_gene: TRBJ2-1
CDR3aa: CASSLGGSDGNEQFF
CDR3nt: TGTGCCAGCAGTTTAGGCGGGAGCGATGGCAATGAGCAGTTCTTC

abundance: many
d_gene: TRBD1
v_gene: TRBV28
j_gene: TRBJ1-2
CDR3aa: CASSRPTGQYGYTF
CDR3nt: TGTGCCAGCAGTCGCCCCACGGGACAGTATGGCTACACCTTC

abundance: NA
d_gene: TRBD2
v_gene: TRBV30
j_gene: TRBJ2-3
CDR3aa: CAWSRHYSGSTDTQYF
CDR3nt: TGTGCCTGGAGTCGGCACTATAGCGGGAGCACAGATACGCAGTATTTT

abundance: many
d_gene: TRBD1
v_gene: TRBV6-2/TRBV6-3
j_gene: TRBJ1-5
CDR3aa: CASSIHTTGTGLSHQPQHF
CDR3nt: TGTGCCAGCAGTATCCACACCACCGGGACAGGGTTATCGCATCAGCCCCAGCATTTT

abundance: many
d_gene: NA
v_gene: TRBV2
j_gene: TRBJ2-3
CDR3aa: CASSGVLGSTDTQYF
CDR3nt: TGTGCCAGCAGTGGGGTGCTGGGAAGCACAGATACGCAGTATTTT

abundance: many
d_gene: NA
v_gene: TRBV11-3
j_gene: TRBJ2-7
CDR3aa: CASSLVGGAVPLYEQYF
CDR3nt: TGTGCCAGCAGCTTAGTGGGGGGTGCGGTGCCCTTGTACGAGCAGTACTTC

abundance: few
d_gene: NA
v_gene: TRBV4-1
j_gene: TRBJ2-3
CDR3aa: CASSQELLDTQYF
CDR3nt: TGCGCCAGCAGCCAAGAGCTTTTAGATACGCAGTATTTT

abundance: many
d_gene: NA
v_gene: TRBV7-3
j_gene: TRBJ1-5
CDR3aa: CASSLLAQLYSNQPQHF
CDR3nt: TGTGCCAGCAGCTTACTTGCACAATTATATAGCAATCAGCCCCAGCATTTT

abundance: many
d_gene: NA
v_gene: TRBV6-1
j_gene: TRBJ2-2
CDR3aa: CASSRGPGELFF
CDR3nt: TGTGCCAGCAGTAGGGGACCCGGGGAGCTGTTTTTT

abundance: many
d_gene: NA
v_gene: TRBV6-1
j_gene: TRBJ2-3
CDR3aa: CASSSRDLDTQYF
CDR3nt: TGTGCCAGCAGCTCCAGGGACTTAGATACGCAGTATTTT

abundance: few
d_gene: TRBD2
v_gene: TRBV20-1
j_gene: TRBJ2-1
CDR3aa: CSARVLIPGLAGEVSYNEQFF
CDR3nt: TGCAGTGCTAGAGTCTTGATACCGGGACTAGCGGGAGAGGTCTCCTACAATGAGCAGTTCTTC

abundance: many
d_gene: NA
v_gene: TRBV2
j_gene: TRBJ2-4
CDR3aa: CASSDLLAKNIQYF
CDR3nt: TGTGCCAGCAGTGATCTTCTAGCCAAAAACATTCAGTACTTC

abundance: many
d_gene: TRBD2
v_gene: TRBV24-1
j_gene: TRBJ2-5
CDR3aa: CATSDLGLAGEETQYF
CDR3nt: TGTGCCACCAGTGACTTGGGACTAGCGGGAGAAGAGACCCAGTACTTC

abundance: few
d_gene: NA
v_gene: TRBV14
j_gene: TRBJ2-7
CDR3aa: CASSPAPYEQYF
CDR3nt: TGTGCCAGCAGCCCAGCCCCCTACGAGCAGTACTTC

abundance: many
d_gene: NA
v_gene: TRBV4-1
j_gene: TRBJ2-5
CDR3aa: CASSPSGEVWETQYF
CDR3nt: TGCGCCAGCAGCCCCTCCGGGGAGGTATGGGAGACCCAGTACTTC

abundance: many
d_gene: NA
v_gene: TRBV5-1
j_gene: TRBJ1-1
CDR3aa: CASSLVSGAGNTEAFF
CDR3nt: TGCGCCAGCAGCTTGGTATCCGGGGCCGGAAACACTGAAGCTTTCTTT

abundance: many
d_gene: NA
v_gene: TRBV4-2
j_gene: TRBJ1-1
CDR3aa: CASSHSADTEDAFF
CDR3nt: TGTGCCAGCAGCCACTCGGCGGATACAGAGGACGCTTTCTTT

abundance: many
d_gene: NA
v_gene: TRBV7-9
j_gene: TRBJ2-3
CDR3aa: CASSPRDWGDTQYF
CDR3nt: TGTGCCAGCAGCCCCCGGGACTGGGGGGATACGCAGTATTTT

abundance: many
d_gene: TRBD2
v_gene: TRBV9
j_gene: TRBJ2-1
CDR3aa: CASSVAGAGTSGSSYNEQFF
CDR3nt: TGTGCCAGCAGCGTAGCAGGAGCCGGGACTAGCGGGAGCTCCTACAATGAGCAGTTCTTC

abundance: many
d_gene: NA
v_gene: TRBV3-1
j_gene: TRBJ2-3
CDR3aa: CASSPGGVSTDTQYF
CDR3nt: TGTGCCAGCAGCCCCGGGGGCGTGAGCACAGATACGCAGTATTTT

abundance: many
d_gene: TRBD2
v_gene: TRBV20-1
j_gene: TRBJ2-1
CDR3aa: CSALAGLSNEQFF
CDR3nt: TGCAGTGCGTTAGCGGGACTCTCCAATGAGCAGTTCTTC

abundance: few
d_gene: NA
v_gene: TRBV27
j_gene: TRBJ1-3
CDR3aa: CASRALGAKGNTIYF
CDR3nt: TGTGCCAGCAGAGCCTTGGGGGCTAAGGGAAACACCATATATTTT

abundance: many
d_gene: TRBD1
v_gene: TRBV20-1
j_gene: TRBJ1-1
CDR3aa: CSARDRVGGWTEAFF
CDR3nt: TGCAGTGCTAGGGACAGGGTAGGTGGCTGGACTGAAGCTTTCTTT

abundance: many
d_gene: TRBD2
v_gene: TRBV28
j_gene: TRBJ2-5
CDR3aa: CASSFRASGFQETQYF
CDR3nt: TGTGCCAGCAGTTTTCGGGCTAGCGGGTTCCAAGAGACCCAGTACTTC

abundance: many
d_gene: TRBD1
v_gene: TRBV4-2
j_gene: TRBJ2-7
CDR3aa: CASSQGQGDYEQYF
CDR3nt: TGTGCCAGCAGCCAAGGACAGGGCGACTACGAGCAGTACTTC

abundance: many
d_gene: TRBD1
v_gene: TRBV20-1
j_gene: TRBJ2-5
CDR3aa: CSARDTTGAEETQYF
CDR3nt: TGCAGTGCTAGAGACACGACAGGGGCTGAAGAGACCCAGTACTTC

abundance: NA
d_gene: NA
v_gene: TRBV6-1
j_gene: TRBJ1-5
CDR3aa: CASSSGYHQPQHF
CDR3nt: TGTGCCAGCAGTTCAGGGTATCATCAGCCCCAGCATTTT

abundance: many
d_gene: TRBD1
v_gene: TRBV12-3/TRBV12-4
j_gene: TRBJ2-3
CDR3aa: CASSFEDRVPTDTQYF
CDR3nt: TGTGCCAGCAGTTTCGAGGACAGGGTCCCCACAGATACGCAGTATTTT

abundance: few
d_gene: TRBD2
v_gene: TRBV6-2/TRBV6-3
j_gene: TRBJ2-3
CDR3aa: CASIPPLAGRGDTQYF
CDR3nt: TGTGCCAGCATACCCCCACTAGCGGGCCGGGGAGACACGCAGTATTTT

abundance: NA
d_gene: TRBD1
v_gene: TRBV9
j_gene: TRBJ1-4
CDR3aa: CASSIDRGPNEKLFF
CDR3nt: TGTGCCAGCAGCATCGACAGGGGACCTAATGAAAAACTGTTTTTT

abundance: many
d_gene: NA
v_gene: TRBV6-1
j_gene: TRBJ1-4
CDR3aa: CASSHPRTAQETNEKLFF
CDR3nt: TGTGCCAGCAGTCACCCACGGACGGCCCAAGAGACTAATGAAAAACTGTTTTTT

abundance: NA
d_gene: NA
v_gene: TRBV12-3/TRBV12-4
j_gene: TRBJ2-1
CDR3aa: CASTDKSSYNEQFF
CDR3nt: TGTGCCAGCACTGACAAGAGCTCCTACAATGAGCAGTTCTTC

abundance: many
d_gene: NA
v_gene: TRBV30
j_gene: TRBJ2-6
CDR3aa: CAWSVKATGANVLTF
CDR3nt: TGTGCCTGGAGTGTAAAGGCGACTGGGGCCAACGTCCTGACTTTC

abundance: many
d_gene: NA
v_gene: TRBV9
j_gene: TRBJ2-1
CDR3aa: CASSVALVTEQFF
CDR3nt: TGTGCCAGCAGCGTAGCTTTGGTCACTGAGCAGTTCTTC